This T cell receptor beta chain derives from a study of blood T cell repertoires in COVID-19. For the study at large: COVID-19 samples, acute and convalescent, were from the United States, Italy and Spain. Sources were T cells, B-cell-depleted T cells, or PBMCs; the material itself was cDNA or gDNA.

In the study's own analysis: Nucleated cell number was recorded as an estimate derived from reference gene primer amplification. Here immunoSEQ multiplex PCR was the method, and the copy in TCRdb shows in-frame clones only, minus some. For V, J and clone size, that table is used; D and trimming come from the DNA. The table lists around 250,000 clones, around 83% of them singletons. In this sample, this clone turned up a few times. Germline V CDR1 and CDR2: LGHNA, YSLEER. The CDR3 totals 13 residues. V was pared by 8 bases and J by 10 bases, with 15 bases between. This clonotype originated in a woman in her late teens or twenties with acute or convalescent COVID-19. The V gene is TRBV4-3, the J gene TRBJ1-6; no firm D call. The specimen was peripheral blood. The CDR3 region is CASAREGFSPLHF. CDR3 coding DNA: TGCGCCAGCGCCCGAGAGGGTTTCTCACCCCTCCACTTT.